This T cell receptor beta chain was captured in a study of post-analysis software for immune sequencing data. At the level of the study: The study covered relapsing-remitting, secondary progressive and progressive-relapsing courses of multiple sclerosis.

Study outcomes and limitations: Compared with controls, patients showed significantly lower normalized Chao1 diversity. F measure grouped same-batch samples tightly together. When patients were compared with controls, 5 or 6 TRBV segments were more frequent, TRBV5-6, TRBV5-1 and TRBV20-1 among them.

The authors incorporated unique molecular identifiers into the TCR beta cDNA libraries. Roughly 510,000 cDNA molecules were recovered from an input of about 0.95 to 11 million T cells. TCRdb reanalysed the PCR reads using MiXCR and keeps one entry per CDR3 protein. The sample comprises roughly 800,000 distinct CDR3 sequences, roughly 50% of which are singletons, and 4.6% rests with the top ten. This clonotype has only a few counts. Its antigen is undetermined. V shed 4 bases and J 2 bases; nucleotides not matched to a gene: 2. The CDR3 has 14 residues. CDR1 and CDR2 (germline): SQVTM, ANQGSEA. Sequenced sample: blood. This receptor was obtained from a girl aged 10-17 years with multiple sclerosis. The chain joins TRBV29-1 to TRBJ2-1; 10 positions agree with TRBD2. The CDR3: CSVAGLAAYNEQFF. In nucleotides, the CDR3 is TGCAGCGTTGCCGGACTAGCGGCCTACAATGAGCAGTTCTTC.